One sample yielded the 30 T cell receptor beta chains listed below, sequenced in a study of T cell responses to AZD1222 COVID-19 vaccine. Sequencing was performed with immunoSEQ multiplex PCR; in TCRdb, only in-frame clones are kept and a portion is missing. This sample has tens of thousands of clones, with approximately 85% found just once. The input for sequencing was peripheral blood, taken 28 days after the second AZD1222 dose. These TCRs come from an adult who received the AZD1222 COVID-19 vaccine.

The chain recombines TRBV24-1 with TRBJ2-1; no clear D gene. V lost 5 bases to trimming and J lost 0 bases, with 7 bases between them. CDR1 KGHDR and CDR2 SFDVKD come from the germline V gene. The CDR3 loop spans 14 amino acids. The CDR3: CATSGLSSYNEQFF. Written as DNA, the CDR3 is TGTGCCACCAGTGGCCTAAGCTCCTACAATGAGCAGTTCTTC.

This chain joins TRBV10-3 and TRBJ2-3; D unresolved. Germline assignment: CDR1 ENHRY and CDR2 SYGVKD. The ends were cut back, 6 bases at V and 5 bases at J, with 6 bases in the middle. The CDR3 runs to 11 residues. The CDR3 DNA follows: TGTGCCATCAGGGAACAAGATACGCAGTATTTT. Its protein product is CAIREQDTQYF.

The CDR3 DNA is TGTGCCAGCCATACCCAGCCGCAAAATGAGCAGTTCTTC. Amino acids: CASHTQPQNEQFF. This rearrangement joins TRBV2 to TRBJ2-1, with no clear D. The CDR3 runs to 13 residues. The germline gives CDR1 SNHLY, CDR2 FYNNEI. V shed 8 bases and J shed 7 bases, with 15 bases lying between them. Filled out from reference TRBV2 and TRBJ2-1, the complete variable domain reads EPEVTQTPSHQVTQMGQEVILRCVPISNHLYFYWYRQILGQKVEFLVSFYNNEISEKSEIFDDQFSVERPDGSNFTLKIRSTKLEDSAMYFCASHTQPQNEQFFGPGTRLTVL.

This sequence joins TRBV6-2 or TRBV6-3 and TRBJ2-1; tentatively, D is TRBD1 or TRBD2 (5 bases each). Deletions cut 2 bases from V and 8 bases from J, with 28 bases between. Germline lookup yields CDR1 MNHEY and CDR2 SVGEGT. CDR3 length: 19 amino acids. The CDR3 DNA sequence: TGTGCCAGCAGTTACCAACCCCCGGGACCCCATTTCAATCTCGATGAGCAGTTCTTC. It is translated as CASSYQPPGPHFNLDEQFF.

The chain uses TRBV6-6 and TRBJ2-3; TRBD2 aligns across 7 bases. The CDR3 consists of 15 residues. Germline trimming cut 2 bases from V and 1 base from J; bases unmatched to any gene: 3. Germline lookup yields CDR1 MNHNY and CDR2 SVGAGI (reference sequence). The CDR3 region has the DNA TGTGCCAGCAGTTACGTGGCGGGGGGCACAGATACGCAGTATTTT. This gives the protein CASSYVAGGTDTQYF.

This chain links TRBV13 with TRBJ1-3; the D gene is possibly TRBD1 (5 bases). Germline V gene sequence: CDR1 PRHDT, CDR2 FYEKMQ (reference sequence). The V end was cut by 7 bases, the J end by 0 bases, with 13 bases between. This CDR3 is built from 15 residues. CDR3 nucleotides: TGTGCCAGCATTAAAGGGGCGAGCTCTGGAAACACCATATATTTT. Its protein product is CASIKGASSGNTIYF.

This clone has a handful of counts. The chain recombines TRBV6-5 with TRBJ2-1, with D perhaps matching TRBD2 (6 bases). This CDR3 has 12 residues. Trimming cost V 6 bases and J 8 bases, with 11 bases left between them. Germline V lookup: CDR1 MNHEY, CDR2 SVGAGI. DNA of the CDR3: TGTGCCAGCAGGACTAGTGGGGATGAGCAGTTCTTC. Its translation is CASRTSGDEQFF.

The chain uses TRBV9 and TRBJ2-2, with D possibly TRBD2 on 6 matching bases. Per germline, CDR1 SGDLS and CDR2 YYNGEE. Trimming shortened V by 0 bases and J by 5 bases, and 8 bases separated the two germline ends. This CDR3 has 14 residues. The CDR3 sequence: CASSVVGGTGELFF. In DNA form, the CDR3 reads TGTGCCAGCAGCGTAGTGGGGGGAACCGGGGAGCTGTTTTTT. Based on the CDR3 plus reference TRBV9 and TRBJ2-2, the full variable domain is DSGVTQTPKHLITATGQRVTLRCSPRSGDLSVYWYQQSLDQGLQFLIQYYNGEERAKGNILERFSAQQFPDLHSELNLSSLELGDSALYFCASSVVGGTGELFFGEGSRLTVL.

The chain couples TRBV29-1 to TRBJ2-7; 9 bases fit TRBD1. CDR3 length: 14 residues. Germline values: CDR1 SQVTM, CDR2 ANQGSEA. Trimming at V came to 1 base and at J to 4 bases, leaving 5 bases not matched to a gene. The CDR3 here is CSVEADRGFYEQYF. The CDR3 bases are TGCAGCGTTGAAGCGGACAGGGGTTTTTACGAGCAGTACTTC.

The chain recombines TRBV7-9 with TRBJ2-3; D is ambiguous. V dropped 2 bases and J dropped 6 bases, with 6 bases sitting between them. The CDR3 has 12 residues. Germline CDR1 SEHNR, CDR2 FQNEAQ (reference sequence). The CDR3 coding sequence is TGTGCCAGCAGCTTAAGCTGGGATACGCAGTATTTT. Protein product: CASSLSWDTQYF.

This chain connects TRBV6-1 to TRBJ2-1; no definite D call. V dropped 2 bases and J dropped 0 bases, with 11 bases sitting between them. CDR3 length: 16 amino acids. Germline V gene data show CDR1 as MNHNS and CDR2 as SASEGT. The CDR3 nucleotides are TGTGCCAGCAGTGAAAAGGGAAGGAGCTCCTACAATGAGCAGTTCTTC. Translating gives CASSEKGRSSYNEQFF.

This chain links TRBV12-3 or TRBV12-4 with TRBJ2-3; 7 nucleotides align to TRBD1. The CDR3 consists of 13 residues. V gave up 6 bases and J gave up 5 bases; unmatched junction bases: 5. The CDR3 protein is CASRTRGRDTQYF. CDR3 bases: TGTGCCAGCAGGACGAGGGGGCGAGATACGCAGTATTTT.

The gene calls are TRBV4-1 and TRBJ1-1; D perhaps matches TRBD1 (6 bases). The length of the CDR3 is 16 residues. From germline, CDR1 is MGHRA and CDR2 YSYEKL. V lost 1 base and J 1 base, leaving 13 bases between the germline ends. This chain's CDR3 is CASSQAGGHPNTEAFF. In DNA form, the CDR3 reads TGCGCCAGCAGCCAAGCTGGGGGGCACCCGAACACTGAAGCTTTCTTT.

V usage is TRBV5-6 and J usage is TRBJ1-6; 8 bases are a match to TRBD1. This CDR3 region has 18 residues. Germline CDR1 and CDR2: SGHDT and YYEEEE. Trimming cost V 3 bases and J 7 bases; bases outside gene matches: 15. The CDR3: CASSSRTGKNRWNSPLHF. In DNA, the CDR3 is TGTGCCAGCAGCTCGCGGACAGGGAAGAATAGGTGGAATTCACCCCTCCACTTT.

This chain uses TRBV12-3 or TRBV12-4 with TRBJ1-2; D is unclear. V was clipped by 6 bases and J by 3 bases, with 11 bases between them. This CDR3 spans 13 amino acids. The CDR3 loop reads CASRTPTDYGYTF. DNA of the CDR3: TGTGCCAGCAGAACTCCCACGGACTATGGCTACACCTTC.

This clone has only a few counts. The J gene is TRBJ1-1, the V gene TRBV2; D possibly corresponds to TRBD1 (5 bases). The CDR3 extends over 16 amino acids. Germline V gives CDR1 SNHLY, CDR2 FYNNEI. V shed 6 bases and J shed 0 bases, with 17 bases lying between them. In DNA, the CDR3 is TGTGCCAGCAGCAAATCCACCGGGACCGTGAACACTGAAGCTTTCTTT. It translates to CASSKSTGTVNTEAFF. The complete variable domain, with remaining parts taken from reference TRBV2 and TRBJ1-1, reads EPEVTQTPSHQVTQMGQEVILRCVPISNHLYFYWYRQILGQKVEFLVSFYNNEISEKSEIFDDQFSVERPDGSNFTLKIRSTKLEDSAMYFCASSKSTGTVNTEAFFGQGTRLTVV.

DNA of the CDR3: TGTGCTAGTGGTTTGACACCGGGACAGAACTCTGGAAACACCATATATTTT. Translated, it gives CASGLTPGQNSGNTIYF. This sequence joins TRBV12-5 and TRBJ1-3; 7 positions agree with TRBD1. The V and J ends lost 2 bases and 0 bases, in that order; junction bases with no gene match: 7. The CDR3 has 17 amino acids. Looked up from germline, CDR1 is LGHNT and CDR2 is FRNRAP.

The chain employs TRBV28 and TRBJ1-5; TRBD1 matches at 9 bases. This CDR3 spans 14 amino acids. V shed 6 bases, J shed 4 bases, and the junction held 4 bases outside the gene matches. The germline V gene encodes CDR1 MDHEN and CDR2 SYDVKM. In DNA form, the CDR3 reads TGTGCCAGCAGGGGGACAGGGAAAAATCAGCCCCAGCATTTT. Translated: CASRGTGKNQPQHF.

This chain links TRBV3-1 (or the pseudogene TRBV3-2) with TRBJ1-5, with 7 bases lining up with TRBD1. This CDR3 region has 17 residues. V dropped 4 bases and J dropped 0; count of bases not matched to a gene: 9. Germline V CDR1 and CDR2: LGHDT, YNNKEL (reference sequence). CDR3 nucleotide sequence: TGTGCCAGCAGCCCCTCCTGGGGACAGAATAGCAATCAGCCCCAGCATTTT. Amino acid sequence: CASSPSWGQNSNQPQHF.

This clone was recorded only once. The chain has TRBV11-2 and TRBJ2-1, with 7 bases identical to TRBD1. Germline assignment: CDR1 SGHAT and CDR2 FQNNGV. The CDR3 is made up of 18 amino acids. The V gene end was trimmed by 0 bases and the J gene end by 3 bases; junction bases not matched to a gene: 11. The CDR3 here is CASSLEEYRGGLYNEQFF. The DNA of the CDR3 is TGTGCCAGCAGCTTAGAGGAATACAGGGGCGGTCTCTACAATGAGCAGTTCTTC.

The rearrangement joins TRBV5-5 to TRBJ2-1, with 9 bases fitting TRBD1. This CDR3 has 15 amino acids. Looked up from germline, CDR1 is SGHKS and CDR2 is YYEKEE (reference sequence). After removal of 2 bases from V and 7 bases from J, the junction contained 7 bases not matched to a gene. The CDR3 is CASSFIQGARNEQFF. Here the CDR3 DNA reads TGTGCCAGCAGCTTTATACAGGGGGCCCGAAATGAGCAGTTCTTC.

This sequence joins TRBV5-4 and TRBJ1-6; TRBD1 is a possible D gene (5 bases). CDR3 length equals 17 residues. The V end was cut by 0 bases, the J end by 0 bases, with 10 bases between. Germline CDR1 is SGHNT and CDR2 is YYREEE (reference sequence). The CDR3 sequence: CASSLGAGSSYNSPLHF. The DNA for the CDR3 is TGTGCCAGCAGCTTGGGGGCAGGGAGCTCCTATAATTCACCCCTCCACTTT.

The chain links TRBV15 to TRBJ2-7, with D unclear. Germline CDR1 LNHNV, CDR2 YYDKDF (reference sequence). CDR3 length equals 14 residues. V dropped 0 bases and J dropped 7 bases, with 13 bases sitting between them. The CDR3 sequence: CATSRDLNQLEQYF. CDR3 coding DNA: TGTGCCACCAGCAGAGATCTTAATCAACTAGAGCAGTACTTC.

The chain links TRBV7-9 to TRBJ1-4, with a weak D call TRBD1 (5 bases). This CDR3 comprises 17 residues. V lost 4 bases to trimming and J lost 3 bases, with 18 bases between them. Looked up from germline, CDR1 is SEHNR and CDR2 is FQNEAQ (reference sequence). CDR3: CASSSAGTSPANEKLFF. CDR3 DNA: TGTGCCAGCAGCTCCGCGGGGACCAGCCCAGCTAATGAAAAACTGTTTTTT.

On this clone itself: Other DNA variants within this sample encode the same CDR3. V and J are TRBV18 and TRBJ2-5; weak D call: TRBD2 (5 bases). The CDR3 spans 13 residues. Between the trimmed V and J ends, which lost 0 bases and 4 bases, there was a span of 6 bases. Germline lookup yields CDR1 KGHSH and CDR2 LQKENI. The CDR3 sequence is CASSPPGRETQYF. DNA for the CDR3: TGTGCCAGCTCACCACCGGGGAGAGAGACCCAGTACTTC.

The chain couples TRBV5-6 to TRBJ2-6; perhaps TRBD2 as D (6 bases). Trimming shortened V by 7 bases and J by 0 bases, and 8 bases separated the two germline ends. This CDR3 is built from 14 residues. The germline CDR1 and CDR2 sequences are SGHDT and YYEEEE. The CDR3 region is CASRGVSGANVLTF. DNA for the CDR3: TGTGCCAGCCGCGGGGTCTCTGGGGCCAACGTCCTGACTTTC.

In DNA, the CDR3 is TGTGCCAGCAGGGCACAGGGTTCCAATGAGCAGTTCTTC. Amino acids: CASRAQGSNEQFF. V is TRBV11-3 and J is TRBJ2-1; D is perhaps TRBD1 (6 bases). This CDR3 is 13 amino acids long. Germline V gene sequence: CDR1 SGHNT, CDR2 YENEEA. V lost 6 bases and J 6 bases, leaving 12 bases between the germline ends.

The rearrangement uses TRBV9 and TRBJ2-2, with D possibly matching TRBD1 (5 bases). This CDR3 is 16 amino acids long. CDR1 and CDR2 (germline): SGDLS, YYNGEE. V gave up 4 bases and J gave up 2 bases, with 15 bases separating them. The CDR3 spells CASSPRQLINTGELFF. The DNA for the CDR3 is TGTGCCAGCAGCCCCCGACAGTTAATTAACACCGGGGAGCTGTTTTTT.

The J gene is TRBJ1-3, the V gene TRBV15, with D possibly TRBD1 on 6 matching bases. This CDR3 is built from 16 residues. Germline V gene lookup returns CDR1 LNHNV and CDR2 YYDKDF (reference sequence). Trimming took 4 bases from V and 3 from J, leaving 16 bases between them. CDR3 region: CATSTYKADSGNTIYF. The DNA of the CDR3 is TGTGCCACCAGCACCTATAAGGCGGACAGTGGAAACACCATATATTTT.

This clone occurred a few times. The V gene is TRBV5-6, the J gene TRBJ2-4, with 10 bases matching TRBD1. CDR1 SGHDT and CDR2 YYEEEE come from the germline V gene. This CDR3 is built from 16 residues. Trimming at V came to 2 bases and at J to 0 bases, leaving 2 bases not matched to a gene. The DNA of the CDR3 is TGTGCCAGCAGCTTCGACAGGGGGCTAGCCAAAAACATTCAGTACTTC. It specifies CASSFDRGLAKNIQYF.